These 9 T cell receptor beta chains originate from one sample sequenced in a study of cytomegalovirus exposure and HLA in healthy donors. PCR used 60 Vbeta primers and 13 Jbeta primers. Method: immunoSEQ multiplex PCR; TCRdb's copy keeps in-frame clones and lacks some. Of some 120,000 clones detected, about 78% appear once; the ten largest clones hold roughly 8.2%. The specimen sequenced was PBMCs. These receptors originate from a woman in her forties in good health and CMV-seropositive.

This sequence joins TRBV7-8 and TRBJ1-5; 9 nucleotides align to TRBD1. The CDR3 is made up of 15 amino acids. In germline, CDR1 is SGHVS, CDR2 FQNEAQ. The trim removed 5 bases at V and 6 bases at J, leaving 8 bases unmatched. CDR3 protein: CASSRGQGLSQPQHF. In DNA, the CDR3 is TGTGCCAGCAGCCGGGGACAGGGTTTAAGTCAGCCCCAGCATTTT. Supplemented by reference TRBV7-8 and TRBJ1-5, the full variable domain reads GAGVSQSPRYKVAKRGQDVALRCDPISGHVSLFWYQQALGQGPEFLTYFQNEAQLDKSGLPSDRFFAERPEGSVSTLKIQRTQQEDSAVYLCASSRGQGLSQPQHFGDGTRLSIL.

The chain has TRBV7-2 and TRBJ2-3; tentative D call: TRBD1 (5 bases). The length of the CDR3 is 14 residues. The V gene's germline CDR1 is SGHTA and CDR2 FQGNSA. The V end lost 2 bases, the J end lost 2 bases, and 8 bases lay between the germline ends. CDR3 residues: CASSLSDNTDTQYF. The DNA for the CDR3 is TGTGCCAGCAGCTTATCGGACAACACAGATACGCAGTATTTT.

The V gene is TRBV9, the J gene TRBJ1-1, with unresolved D. V shed 3 bases and J shed 1 base, with 10 bases lying between them. Germline CDR1 SGDLS, CDR2 YYNGEE. This CDR3 is built from 14 residues. CDR3 loop: CASSAPGGNTEAFF. The CDR3 DNA reads TGTGCCAGCAGCGCCCCGGGAGGGAACACTGAAGCTTTCTTT.

This clone was seen once. The chain has TRBV2 and TRBJ1-1, with D perhaps TRBD1 (6 bases). The CDR3 length is 12 residues. The germline V gene has CDR1 SNHLY and CDR2 FYNNEI. V was pared by 7 bases and J by 11 bases, with 17 bases between. CDR3 in DNA: TGTGCCAGCAACCCTGGGGGGGGCCGTGCTTTCTTT. This codes for CASNPGGGRAFF.

This sequence joins TRBV7-9 and TRBJ2-5; 10 bases map to TRBD1. The CDR3 spans 16 residues. The V gene end was trimmed by 5 bases and the J gene end by 1 base; junction bases not matched to a gene: 7. The V gene's germline CDR1 is SEHNR and CDR2 FQNEAQ (reference sequence). The CDR3 coding sequence is TGTGCCAGCAGCCGATGGGACAGGGGCCCCCAAGAGACCCAGTACTTC. Its protein is CASSRWDRGPQETQYF.

The chain has TRBV25-1 and TRBJ2-7; 8 bases are shared with TRBD1. There are 13 residues in the CDR3. Germline CDR1 is MGHDK and CDR2 is SYGVNS. The V and J ends lost 8 bases and 4 bases, in that order; junction bases with no gene match: 7. The CDR3 DNA sequence: TGTGCCAGCGGACAGGGTGGAAGGTACGAGCAGTACTTC. Residues: CASGQGGRYEQYF.

The V call is TRBV6-6, the J call TRBJ1-1, with 11 bases fitting TRBD1. CDR1 and CDR2 (germline): MNHNY, SVGAGI (reference sequence). The J segment lost 6 bases and the V segment lost 6 bases, leaving 12 bases of the junction unmatched. The CDR3 covers 16 residues. The CDR3 loop reads CASSLSGQGAGAEAFF. For the CDR3, the DNA is TGTGCCAGCAGCCTCTCAGGACAGGGGGCGGGGGCTGAAGCTTTCTTT.

The chain couples TRBV7-9 to TRBJ2-7; TRBD2 is a possible D gene (6 bases). Germline values: CDR1 SEHNR, CDR2 FQNEAQ (reference sequence). This CDR3 is 13 amino acids long. V was pared by 5 bases and J by 5 bases, with 13 bases between. Here the CDR3 DNA reads TGTGCCAGCAGCCCTATCTCGGGGGACGAGCAGTACTTC. Amino acids: CASSPISGDEQYF. Full variable domain (missing parts from reference TRBV7-9 and TRBJ2-7): DTGVSQNPRHKITKRGQNVTFRCDPISEHNRLYWYRQTLGQGPEFLTYFQNEAQLEKSRLLSDRFSAERPKGSFSTLEIQRTEQGDSAMYLCASSPISGDEQYFGPGTRLTVT.

A single count supports this clone. The chain employs TRBV4-1 and TRBJ2-7; 10 bases match TRBD1. The CDR3 consists of 15 residues. V was pared by 4 bases and J by 5 bases, with 8 bases of the junction left unmatched. CDR1 MGHRA and CDR2 YSYEKL come from the germline V gene. The CDR3 region is CASSRLGQGGNEQYF. CDR3 nucleotide sequence: TGCGCCAGCAGCCGGCTCGGACAGGGGGGGAACGAGCAGTACTTC.